This TCR beta chain was profiled in a study of cytotoxic CD8 clonotypes in ibrutinib-treated CLL. Across the study: Patient counts were some 11 relapsed/refractory, over 14 treatment-naive and some 17 IGHV unmutated. Response samples came after a median around twelve months of treatment, range 6 to 36. Findings of the study overall: The study found public clonotypes uncommon, contracting or stable on treatment. Clonality measured at baseline exceeded age-matched healthy donors, tracking circulating CD8+ T-cell counts.

This table comes from immunoSEQ multiplex PCR, and its TCRdb copy is limited to in-frame clones, with some not included. The sample records approximately 280,000 clones, about 72% being singletons. This clone appeared a few times. Its antigen is undetermined. Trimming removed 2 bases at V and 3 bases at J, with 8 bases between. Germline CDR1 and CDR2: MNHEY and SMNVEV (reference sequence). There are 14 residues in the CDR3. The TCR was taken from a human donor with chronic lymphocytic leukemia. The chain joins TRBV27 to TRBJ1-5; D uncertain. This specimen was PBMCs, taken at disease progression, from a patient treated with ibrutinib. Here the CDR3 reads CASSLARFNQPQHF. In DNA, the CDR3 is TGTGCCAGCAGTTTAGCCAGATTCAATCAGCCCCAGCATTTT.